This TCR beta chain was identified during a study of CD8 T cells in ankylosing spondylitis. Overall study results and limits: Reports of some motif variants in reactive arthritis synovial fluid and blood predate this one. What appeared characteristic of ankylosing spondylitis blood was a TCR beta motif of seven to nine highly homologous variants. Enrichment of disease-linked clones was reportedly significant in matched ankylosing spondylitis synovial fluid.

This clonotype was found many times. Its antigen is as yet unknown. V dropped 4 bases and J dropped 3; count of bases not matched to a gene: 6. The CDR3 extends over 15 amino acids. Germline loops: CDR1 SGDLS, CDR2 YYNGEE. TCRdb re-called the 5' RACE reads through MiXCR, storing one row per CDR3 protein. The sample includes about 240,000 distinct CDR3 sequences, 8.6% seen only once; the top ten take approximately 7%. The sequence was collected from a male donor with ankylosing spondylitis or in good health (not recorded which). The V gene is TRBV9, the J gene TRBJ2-1; 8 bases map to TRBD2. Sequencing was performed on blood, either unsorted or a sorted T cell fraction (not recorded which). The CDR3 DNA reads TGTGCCAGCAGCCCATGGACTAGCCTCTACAATGAGCAGTTCTTC. Translated: CASSPWTSLYNEQFF.